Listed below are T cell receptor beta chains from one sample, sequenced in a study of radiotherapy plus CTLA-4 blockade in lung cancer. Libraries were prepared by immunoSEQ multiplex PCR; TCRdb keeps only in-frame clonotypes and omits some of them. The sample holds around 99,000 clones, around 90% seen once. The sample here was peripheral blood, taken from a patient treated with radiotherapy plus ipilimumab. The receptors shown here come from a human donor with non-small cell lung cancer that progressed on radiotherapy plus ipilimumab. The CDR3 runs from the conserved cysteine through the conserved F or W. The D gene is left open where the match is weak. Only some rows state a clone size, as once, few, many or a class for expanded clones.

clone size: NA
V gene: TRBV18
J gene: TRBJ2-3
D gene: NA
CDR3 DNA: TGTGCCAGCTCACCCACAGCAAGCCAGGTAGATACGCAGTATTTT
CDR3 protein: CASSPTASQVDTQYF

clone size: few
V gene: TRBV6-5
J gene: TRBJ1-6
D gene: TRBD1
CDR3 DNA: TGTGCCAGCAGTTACTCGACGGGACAGCAGAATTCACCCCTCCACTTT
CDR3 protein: CASSYSTGQQNSPLHF

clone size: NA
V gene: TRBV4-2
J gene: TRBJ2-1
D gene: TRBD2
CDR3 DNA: TGTGCCAGCAGCCATCAGGCCGGGACTAGCCTATTCTCGGATTACAATGAGCAGTTCTTC
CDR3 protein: CASSHQAGTSLFSDYNEQFF

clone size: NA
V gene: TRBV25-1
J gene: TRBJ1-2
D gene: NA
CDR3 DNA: TGTGCCAGCAGTGGGGGAAACGGCTACACCTTC
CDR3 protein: CASSGGNGYTF

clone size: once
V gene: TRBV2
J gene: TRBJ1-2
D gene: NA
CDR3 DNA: TGTGCCAGCAGCTTGAAGTTGAACTATGGCTACACCTTC
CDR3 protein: CASSLKLNYGYTF

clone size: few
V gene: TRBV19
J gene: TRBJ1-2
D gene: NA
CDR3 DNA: TGTGCCAGTAGTATAGGGACAGAGCTTTGGGCTGGCTACACCTTC
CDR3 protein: CASSIGTELWAGYTF

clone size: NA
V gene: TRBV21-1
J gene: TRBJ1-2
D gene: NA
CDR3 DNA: TGTGCCAGCAGCAAAGACCCGGGGTTGGACTATGGCTACACCTTC
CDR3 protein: CASSKDPGLDYGYTF

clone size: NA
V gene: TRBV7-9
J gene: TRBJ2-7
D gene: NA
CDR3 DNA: TGTGCCTGCCGAGGGGAGTCCTACGAGCAGTACTTC
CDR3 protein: CACRGESYEQYF

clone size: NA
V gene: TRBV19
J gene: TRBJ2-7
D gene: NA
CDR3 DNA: TGTGCCAGTAGTAAAGGGACATATTACGAGCAGTACTTC
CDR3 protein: CASSKGTYYEQYF

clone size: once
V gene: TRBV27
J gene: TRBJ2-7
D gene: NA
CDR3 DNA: TGTGCCAGCGGTATAAAGCCCTACGAGCAGTACTTC
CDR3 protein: CASGIKPYEQYF

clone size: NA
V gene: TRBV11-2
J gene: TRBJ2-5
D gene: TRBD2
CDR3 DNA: TGTGCCAGCAGCTTAGGGCAGGCAGCGGGAGGGCCAAGAGAGACCCAGTACTTC
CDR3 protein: CASSLGQAAGGPRETQYF

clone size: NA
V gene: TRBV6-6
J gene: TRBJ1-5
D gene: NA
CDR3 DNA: TGTGCCAGTTCTCTCGGGCAGGGTTATGAACCCCAGCATTTT
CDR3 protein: CASSLGQGYEPQHF

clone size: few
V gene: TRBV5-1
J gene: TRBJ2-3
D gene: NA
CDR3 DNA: TGCGCCAGCAGCTTGGTGCCAGATACGCAGTATTTT
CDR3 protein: CASSLVPDTQYF

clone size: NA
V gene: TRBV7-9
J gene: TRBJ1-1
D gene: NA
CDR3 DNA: TGTGCCAGCAGCTATGACAGCATGAACACTGAAGCTTTCTTT
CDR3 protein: CASSYDSMNTEAFF

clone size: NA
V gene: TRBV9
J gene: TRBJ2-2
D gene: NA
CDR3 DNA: TGTGCCAGCAGCGTTGGGACCTCCACCGGGGAGCTGTTTTTT
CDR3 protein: CASSVGTSTGELFF

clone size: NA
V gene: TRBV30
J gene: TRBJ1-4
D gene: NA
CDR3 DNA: TGTGCCTGGAGTGGACGCGTAGGTGAAAAACTGTTTTTT
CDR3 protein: CAWSGRVGEKLFF

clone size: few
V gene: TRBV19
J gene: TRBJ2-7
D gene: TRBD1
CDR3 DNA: TGTGCCAGTACAAAGACAGGGTACCCCTACGAGCAGTACTTC
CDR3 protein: CASTKTGYPYEQYF

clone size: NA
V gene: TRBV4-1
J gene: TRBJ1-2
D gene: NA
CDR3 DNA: TGCGCCAGCAGCCGCCCGGACAGAAACTATGGCTACACCTTC
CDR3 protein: CASSRPDRNYGYTF

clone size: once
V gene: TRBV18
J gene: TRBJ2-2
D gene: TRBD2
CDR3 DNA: TGTGCCAGCTCACCACCGGGACTAGCGGGTGACACCGGGGAGCTGTTTTTT
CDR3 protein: CASSPPGLAGDTGELFF

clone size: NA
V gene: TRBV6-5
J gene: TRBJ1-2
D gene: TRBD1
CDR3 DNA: TGTGCCAGCAGTGTTCAGGGGGACTATGGCTACACCTTC
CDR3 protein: CASSVQGDYGYTF

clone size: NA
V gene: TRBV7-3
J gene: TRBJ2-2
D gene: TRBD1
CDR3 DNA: TGTGCCAGCAGCCTGCAGGCAGGGGGGAACACCGGGGAGCTGTTTTTT
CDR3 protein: CASSLQAGGNTGELFF

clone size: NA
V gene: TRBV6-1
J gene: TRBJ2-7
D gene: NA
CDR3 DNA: TGTGCCAGCAGTGAAGCGTGGACAGACTACGAGCAGTACTTC
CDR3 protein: CASSEAWTDYEQYF

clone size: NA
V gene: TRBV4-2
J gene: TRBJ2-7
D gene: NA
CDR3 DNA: TGTGCCAGCAGCCAGCGGCCAGGGAACGAGCAGTACTTC
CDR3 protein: CASSQRPGNEQYF

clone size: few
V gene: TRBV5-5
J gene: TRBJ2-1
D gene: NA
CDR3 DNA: TGTGCCAGCAGCCCGACCCCCGGGACTCCCAATGAGCAGTTCTTC
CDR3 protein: CASSPTPGTPNEQFF

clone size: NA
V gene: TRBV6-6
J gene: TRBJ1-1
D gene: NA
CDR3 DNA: TGTGCCAGCAGTTCGGGAAATATGAACACTGAAGCTTTCTTT
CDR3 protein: CASSSGNMNTEAFF

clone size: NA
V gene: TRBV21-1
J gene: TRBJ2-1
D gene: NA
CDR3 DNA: TGTGCCATGCTAGCCAGGGACCGCCTTGCTCCCTACAATGAGCAGTTCTTC
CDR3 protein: CAMLARDRLAPYNEQFF

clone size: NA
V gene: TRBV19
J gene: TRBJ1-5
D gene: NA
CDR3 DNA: TGTGCCAGTAGTAATGGCGGGGGCTCGCAGCCCCAGCATTTT
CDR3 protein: CASSNGGGSQPQHF

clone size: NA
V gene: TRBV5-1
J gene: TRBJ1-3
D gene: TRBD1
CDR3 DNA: TGCGCCAGCAGCTTGGGACAGGGAACTTTAGCCCCTGGAAACACCATATATTTT
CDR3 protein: CASSLGQGTLAPGNTIYF

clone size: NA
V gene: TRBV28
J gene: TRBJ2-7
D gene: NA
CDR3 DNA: TGTGCCAGCAGTTCTCCCTACGAGCAGTACTTC
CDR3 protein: CASSSPYEQYF

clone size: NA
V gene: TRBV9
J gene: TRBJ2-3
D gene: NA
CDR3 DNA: TGTGCCAGCAGCGTAGTCCCGACATCGGATACGCAGTATTTT
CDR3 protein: CASSVVPTSDTQYF

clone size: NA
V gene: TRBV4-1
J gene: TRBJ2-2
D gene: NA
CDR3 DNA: TGCGCCAGCAGCCGTGAACTCTACACCGGGGAGCTGTTTTTT
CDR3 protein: CASSRELYTGELFF

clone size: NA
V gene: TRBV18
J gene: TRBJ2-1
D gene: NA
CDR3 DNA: TGTGCCAGCTCAACCGACGGGAATGAGCAGTTCTTC
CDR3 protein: CASSTDGNEQFF

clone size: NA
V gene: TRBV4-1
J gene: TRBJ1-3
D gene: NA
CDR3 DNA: TGCGCCAGCAGCCCGTCCGCGACAGCGTCTGGAAACACCATATATTTT
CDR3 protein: CASSPSATASGNTIYF

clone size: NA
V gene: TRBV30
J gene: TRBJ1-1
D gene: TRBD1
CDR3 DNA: TGTGCCTGGAGTCCTGACAGGGACACTGAAGCTTTCTTT
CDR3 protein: CAWSPDRDTEAFF

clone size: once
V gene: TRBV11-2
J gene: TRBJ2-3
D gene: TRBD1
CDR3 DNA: TGTGCCAGCAGCCCTAGACAGGGGGTCACAGATACGCAGTATTTT
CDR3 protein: CASSPRQGVTDTQYF

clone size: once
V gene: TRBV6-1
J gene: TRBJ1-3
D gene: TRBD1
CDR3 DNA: TGTGCCAGCAGTGTAGGGCAGGGGGCGCGAAGGGGCGGTGGAAACACCATATATTTT
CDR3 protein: CASSVGQGARRGGGNTIYF

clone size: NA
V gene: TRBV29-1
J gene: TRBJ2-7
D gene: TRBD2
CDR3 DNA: TGCAGCGTTGTCCTAGCGGGATTCTCCTACGAGCAGTACTTC
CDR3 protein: CSVVLAGFSYEQYF

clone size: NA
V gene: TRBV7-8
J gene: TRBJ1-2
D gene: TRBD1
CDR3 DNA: TGTGCCAGCAGCCAGAGACAGGGGCTGGGTGGGAACTATGGCTACACCTTC
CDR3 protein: CASSQRQGLGGNYGYTF

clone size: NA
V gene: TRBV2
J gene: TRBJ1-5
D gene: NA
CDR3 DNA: TGTGCCAGCAGGAAGGGGCCGGGGGGAATGGGGCCCCAGCATTTT
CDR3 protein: CASRKGPGGMGPQHF

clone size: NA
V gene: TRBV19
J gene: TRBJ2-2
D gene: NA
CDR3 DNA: TGTGCCAGTAGTACCCCTAAGACGGCCGGGGAGCTGTTTTTT
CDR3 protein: CASSTPKTAGELFF

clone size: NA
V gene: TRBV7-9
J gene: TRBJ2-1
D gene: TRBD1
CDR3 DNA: TGTGCCAGCAGAGGGGGACAGGGAGACAATGAGCAGTTCTTC
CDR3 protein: CASRGGQGDNEQFF

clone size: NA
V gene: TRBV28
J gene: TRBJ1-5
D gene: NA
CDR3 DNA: TGTGCCAGCAGCCCTGGGACACACACGATGAGCAATCAGCCCCAGCATTTT
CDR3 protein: CASSPGTHTMSNQPQHF

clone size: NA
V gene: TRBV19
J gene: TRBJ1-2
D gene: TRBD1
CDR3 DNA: TGTGCCAGTAGTACGCCTGGGACAGTAGCTAACTATGGCTACACCTTC
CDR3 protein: CASSTPGTVANYGYTF